Shown below are 28 T cell receptor beta chains from a single sample sequenced in a study of Ad26.COV2.S vaccination and SARS-CoV-2 variants. Sample treatment: some 19 received Ad26.COV2.S at low or high dose, single or two shots; roughly five received placebo; per-sample allocation not given. Day 63 after the first injection of vaccine or placebo was the sampling time. Data came from immunoSEQ multiplex PCR; TCRdb stores just in-frame clones and leaves some out. Of 350,000 to 500,000 clones in the sample, 80% to 95% were seen once. Material: peripheral blood, obtained in a trial of Ad26.COV2.S vaccine versus placebo. The receptors come from a person between 18 and 59 years old who received the Ad26.COV2.S COVID-19 vaccine or a placebo.

This clone was detected only once. The chain employs TRBV4-3 and TRBJ2-7; perhaps D is TRBD1 or TRBD2 (5 bases each). The germline V gene encodes CDR1 LGHNA and CDR2 YSLEER. V lost 0 bases and J 4 bases, leaving 19 bases between the germline ends. The CDR3 has 17 amino acids. CDR3 sequence: CASSQDRWSGTSYEQYF. Written as DNA, the CDR3 is TGCGCCAGCAGCCAAGATCGATGGTCAGGGACGTCGTACGAGCAGTACTTC.

V gene TRBV5-1 combines with J gene TRBJ2-1; TRBD1 matches 10 bases. With V trimmed by 0 bases and J by 7 bases, 1 base remained unmatched. The CDR3 is 14 amino acids. In germline, CDR1 is SGHRS, CDR2 YFSETQ. The DNA for the CDR3 is TGCGCCAGCAGCTTGGGACAGGGGGCAAATGAGCAGTTCTTC. This translates into CASSLGQGANEQFF.

The V and J genes are TRBV7-2 and TRBJ2-1; the match to TRBD2 covers 8 bases. CDR3 length: 16 amino acids. Germline V CDR1 and CDR2: SGHTA, FQGNSA. The ends lost 0 bases at V and 7 bases at J; junction bases unmatched: 8. The CDR3 DNA reads as TGTGCCAGCAGCTTAGCAGCCCAGCGGGAGACAAATGAGCAGTTCTTC. It specifies CASSLAAQRETNEQFF. The whole variable domain, remainder taken from reference TRBV7-2 and TRBJ2-1, is GAGVSQSPSNKVTEKGKDVELRCDPISGHTALYWYRQSLGQGLEFLIYFQGNSAPDKSGLPSDRFSAERTGGSVSTLTIQRTQQEDSAVYLCASSLAAQRETNEQFFGPGTRLTVL.

The chain is built from TRBV29-1 and TRBJ1-1, with D tentatively TRBD1 (5 bases). Germline loops: CDR1 SQVTM, CDR2 ANQGSEA. The CDR3 is 10 residues long. The V gene lost 7 bases and the J gene lost 4 bases, with 7 bases spanning the gap. The CDR3 spells CSGDSTEAFF. The CDR3 DNA reads TGCAGCGGTGACAGCACTGAAGCTTTCTTT.

This clone was counted once. The gene calls are TRBV9 and TRBJ2-6; TRBD1 matches 9 bases. Germline assignment: CDR1 SGDLS and CDR2 YYNGEE. Unmatched junction bases numbered 4, after V lost 0 bases and J lost 12 bases. The CDR3 has 14 residues. The CDR3 region is CASSVDRQGGVLTF. DNA of the CDR3: TGTGCCAGCAGCGTAGATAGACAGGGGGGCGTCCTGACTTTC.

The V and J genes are TRBV27 and TRBJ1-1; D may be TRBD1 (6 bases). Germline CDR1 and CDR2: MNHEY and SMNVEV (reference sequence). There are 14 residues in the CDR3. V dropped 0 bases and J dropped 5 bases, with 10 bases sitting between them. DNA of the CDR3: TGTGCCAGCAGTTTATCGGGGGCACCTACTGAAGCTTTCTTT. It yields the protein CASSLSGAPTEAFF.

The rearrangement links TRBV7-2 to TRBJ2-3; D unresolved. The CDR3 totals 14 residues. V was trimmed by 2 bases and J by 8 bases, leaving 14 bases between them. The germline V gene encodes CDR1 SGHTA and CDR2 FQGNSA. CDR3 sequence: CASSLSRAKVTQYF. CDR3 bases: TGTGCCAGCAGCTTAAGTCGGGCGAAGGTTACGCAGTATTTT.

This clone was seen a few times. V usage is TRBV7-8 and J usage is TRBJ1-3; D is unclear. Germline assignment: CDR1 SGHVS and CDR2 FQNEAQ. V was shortened by 1 base and J by 1 base, with 2 bases between the two germline ends. There are 13 residues in the CDR3. For the CDR3, the DNA is TGTGCCAGCAGCTTAGGATCTGGAAACACCATATATTTT. Translating gives CASSLGSGNTIYF.

This chain uses TRBV6-5 with TRBJ2-4; a weak D match, TRBD1 (6 bases). The germline V gene has CDR1 MNHEY and CDR2 SVGAGI. This CDR3 region has 13 residues. Between the trimmed V and J ends, which lost 9 bases and 4 bases, there was a span of 13 bases. CDR3 sequence reads: CASSKDSKNIQYF. The CDR3 region has the DNA TGTGCCAGTTCGAAGGACAGTAAAAACATTCAGTACTTC.

The chain recombines TRBV7-9 with TRBJ1-3; D not certain. Between the trimmed V and J ends, which lost 3 bases and 4 bases, there was a span of 13 bases. Germline V gene lookup returns CDR1 SEHNR and CDR2 FQNEAQ (reference sequence). This CDR3 is built from 15 residues. CDR3 sequence (DNA): TGTGCCAGCAGCTTTATAGGAGGCTCCGGAAACACCATATATTTT. Amino acid sequence: CASSFIGGSGNTIYF.

This chain connects TRBV5-1 to TRBJ1-2, with TRBD1 matching 7 bases. The CDR3 sequence is 14 residues long. V was pared by 4 bases and J by 7 bases, with 10 bases of the junction left unmatched. From germline, CDR1 is SGHRS and CDR2 YFSETQ. CDR3 region: CASSQNQGEGGYTF. CDR3 coding DNA: TGCGCCAGCAGCCAAAACCAGGGGGAAGGTGGCTACACCTTC.

The rearrangement links TRBV10-3 to TRBJ2-3; TRBD2 aligns across 7 bases. Losses at the gene ends were 8 bases for V and 1 base for J; bases not matched to a gene: 9. The CDR3 totals 15 residues. Germline lookup yields CDR1 ENHRY and CDR2 SYGVKD. The CDR3 nucleotides read TGTGCCATCCGGTGGAACCGGGGGGGCACAGATACGCAGTATTTT. It yields the protein CAIRWNRGGTDTQYF.

The CDR3 bases are TGCGCCAGCAGCTCCCGTCCCGGAGAGGGCGGCACTGAAGCTTTCTTT. As protein: CASSSRPGEGGTEAFF. The rearrangement joins TRBV5-1 to TRBJ1-1; D is uncertain. V gave up 3 bases and J gave up 4 bases, with 19 bases separating them. The CDR3 has 16 residues. From germline, CDR1 is SGHRS and CDR2 YFSETQ.

V gene TRBV5-1 combines with J gene TRBJ2-1, with 12 bases lining up with TRBD1. The V gene's germline CDR1 is SGHRS and CDR2 YFSETQ. There are 17 residues in the CDR3. Germline trimming cut 2 bases from V and 1 base from J; bases unmatched to any gene: 4. For the CDR3, the DNA is TGCGCCAGCAGCTTTGGGACAGGGGGCGCGTCCTACAATGAGCAGTTCTTC. This translates into CASSFGTGGASYNEQFF.

The chain's CDR3 is CASSLELAGLGSYEQYF. Written as DNA, the CDR3 is TGTGCCAGCAGCCTAGAACTAGCGGGACTCGGGTCCTACGAGCAGTACTTC. The genes are TRBV14 and TRBJ2-7, with TRBD2 identical over 10 bases. The J segment lost 1 base and the V segment lost 4 bases, leaving 10 bases of the junction unmatched. Germline V gene sequence: CDR1 SGHDN, CDR2 FVKESK. The CDR3 consists of 17 residues.

The gene calls are TRBV12-3 or TRBV12-4 and TRBJ1-4; D ambiguous. There are 12 residues in the CDR3. V lost 5 bases and J 10 bases, leaving 11 bases between the germline ends. This chain's CDR3 is CASSRRVPKLFF. The CDR3 region has the DNA TGTGCCAGCAGTCGCCGGGTGCCAAAACTGTTTTTT.

The chain joins TRBV12-5 to TRBJ2-1; TRBD1 matches at 9 bases. This CDR3 contains 19 residues. From germline, CDR1 is LGHNT and CDR2 FRNRAP. With V trimmed by 4 bases and J by 6 bases, 19 bases remained unmatched. The DNA for the CDR3 is TGTGCTAGTGGTTCTCCGGGACAGGGTGACGGGACTGCCGCCAATGAGCAGTTCTTC. Translating gives CASGSPGQGDGTAANEQFF.

This clone showed up just once. The chain joins TRBV3-1 (or the pseudogene TRBV3-2) to TRBJ1-2; D is unresolved. The CDR3 runs 15 residues. Germline assignment: CDR1 LGHDT and CDR2 YNNKEL (reference sequence). The V end lost 1 base, the J end lost 6 bases, and 15 bases lay between the germline ends. The CDR3 loop reads CASSQVSLTSDGYTF. In DNA, the CDR3 is TGTGCCAGCAGCCAAGTCAGCCTAACCTCGGATGGCTACACCTTC.

This chain joins TRBV5-4 and TRBJ2-3; D unclear. CDR1 and CDR2 from the germline V gene are SGHNT and YYREEE (reference sequence). V was pared by 3 bases and J by 2 bases, with 10 bases between. This CDR3 has 14 amino acids. In DNA form, the CDR3 reads TGTGCCAGCAGCTCCGGAGAGATCACAGATACGCAGTATTTT. Translated, it gives CASSSGEITDTQYF.

This sequence joins TRBV7-2 and TRBJ2-1; TRBD2 aligns across 7 bases. The junction had 9 bases not matched to a gene; V was cut back by 1 base and J by 3 bases. The CDR3 is 17 residues long. Germline V lookup: CDR1 SGHTA, CDR2 FQGNSA. In nucleotides, the CDR3 is TGTGCCAGCAGCTTAGTAGGGGCGGGAGTTGGCTACAATGAGCAGTTCTTC. This encodes CASSLVGAGVGYNEQFF.

The chain employs TRBV24-1 and TRBJ2-5; the D gene could be TRBD1 or TRBD2 (5 bases each). The CDR3 loop spans 15 amino acids. The germline V gene has CDR1 KGHDR and CDR2 SFDVKD. V was clipped by 4 bases and J by 2 bases, with 13 bases between them. In nucleotides, the CDR3 is TGTGCCACCAGTGACCCGACGGGGCTACAAGAGACCCAGTACTTC. Amino acids: CATSDPTGLQETQYF.

The genes are TRBV28 and TRBJ1-1; no firm D call. V shed 6 bases and J shed 1 base, with 12 bases lying between them. The germline V gene has CDR1 MDHEN and CDR2 SYDVKM. This CDR3 comprises 14 residues. CDR3 nucleotides: TGTGCCAGCAGCCCTCCGTATGGGAACACTGAAGCTTTCTTT. Amino acids: CASSPPYGNTEAFF. Full variable domain (missing parts from reference TRBV28 and TRBJ1-1): DVKVTQSSRYLVKRTGEKVFLECVQDMDHENMFWYRQDPGLGLRLIYFSYDVKMKEKGDIPEGYSVSREKKERFSLILESASTNQTSMYLCASSPPYGNTEAFFGQGTRLTVV.

This chain connects TRBV6-2 or TRBV6-3 to TRBJ2-1, with D possibly being TRBD1 (5 bases). Per germline, CDR1 MNHEY and CDR2 SVGEGT. V gave up 4 bases and J gave up 10 bases, with 11 bases separating them. The CDR3 spans 12 residues. The CDR3 protein is CASSWTIGEQFF. CDR3 sequence (DNA): TGTGCCAGCAGTTGGACAATCGGCGAGCAGTTCTTC.

The V gene is TRBV9, the J gene TRBJ2-3; TRBD2 aligns across 13 bases. Germline CDR1 and CDR2: SGDLS and YYNGEE. The junction had 11 bases not matched to a gene; V was cut back by 3 bases and J by 4 bases. This CDR3 comprises 18 residues. The CDR3 DNA follows: TGTGCCAGCAGCGCTCGGTGGGGACTAGCGGGAACTGCAGATACGCAGTATTTT. It encodes CASSARWGLAGTADTQYF.

The chain links TRBV4-1 to TRBJ2-3, with 15 bases lining up with TRBD2. Germline values: CDR1 MGHRA, CDR2 YSYEKL. CDR3 length equals 20 residues. Trimming took 0 bases from V and 0 from J; bases not matched to a gene: 7. CDR3 nucleotides: TGCGCCAGCAGCCAAGATATAGGGACTAGCGGGAGGATAAGCACAGATACGCAGTATTTT. As protein: CASSQDIGTSGRISTDTQYF.

V usage is TRBV19 and J usage is TRBJ1-5; D uncertain. The CDR3 contains 13 residues. Per germline, CDR1 LNHDA and CDR2 SQIVND (reference sequence). Trimming shortened V by 5 bases and J by 5 bases, and 10 bases separated the two germline ends. CDR3 sequence (DNA): TGTGCCAGTAGTTCACAACCTGATCAGCCCCAGCATTTT. It yields the protein CASSSQPDQPQHF.

The genes are TRBV7-9 and TRBJ2-1; D gene ambiguous. V lost 0 bases, J lost 0 bases, and 12 bases lay in between. Germline V CDR1 and CDR2: SEHNR, FQNEAQ (reference sequence). There are 17 residues in the CDR3. The CDR3 loop reads CASSLAGGYSSYNEQFF. CDR3 DNA: TGTGCCAGCAGCTTAGCGGGCGGCTATTCCTCCTACAATGAGCAGTTCTTC.

This clone was detected only once. CDR3 residues: CATSRGRGQAQLYEQYF. Written as DNA, the CDR3 is TGTGCCACCAGCAGAGGAAGGGGGCAGGCCCAGCTTTACGAGCAGTACTTC. The genes are TRBV15 and TRBJ2-7, with TRBD1 matching 7 bases. The CDR3 spans 17 residues. Germline CDR1 reads LNHNV; CDR2 reads YYDKDF (reference sequence). The junction had 13 bases not matched to a gene; V was cut back by 1 base and J by 4 bases.